This T cell receptor beta chain originates from a study of long-term antiretroviral therapy in people with HIV. The V gene lost 1 base and the J gene lost 5 bases, with 12 bases spanning the gap. Germline lookup yields CDR1 SGHTA and CDR2 FQGNSA. This CDR3 region has 15 residues. Researchers report immunoSEQ v3.0 was run at survey level. The assay was immunoSEQ multiplex PCR, and TCRdb's table has in-frame clones only and misses some. This sample carries over 7,000 clones, about four fifths of them seen once, and the ten largest clones take more than 15%. Every donor contributed at least one pre-ART and at least two post-ART PBMC samples.

The source of this sequence is a man aged 35-49 years with HIV. The chain recombines TRBV7-2 with TRBJ2-1, with D tentatively TRBD2 (7 bases). Here the sequenced sample was unsorted PBMCs, taken 0.1 years after starting antiretroviral therapy. The CDR3 DNA reads as TGTGCCAGCAGCTTAGGGGGGGGCTTCCACAATGAGCAGTTCTTC. It is translated as CASSLGGGFHNEQFF.